This T cell receptor (beta chain) was identified during a study of cytomegalovirus exposure and HLA in healthy donors. Study summary: A subsequent analysis stated that the 100 to 150 validation repertoires were run on the same platform as the 650 to 850 first-cohort repertoires. Notes on the study in general: Researchers counted about 150 TCR beta chains as cytomegalovirus-associated. Reports credit the classifier with highly specific, highly sensitive diagnosis of cytomegalovirus status.

The germline gives CDR1 WNHNN, CDR2 SYGVQD (reference sequence). The CDR3 totals 15 residues. The V end was cut by 0 bases, the J end by 1 base, with 9 bases between. A note on this clone: Its antigen is unknown.

Method: immunoSEQ multiplex PCR; TCRdb's copy keeps in-frame clones and lacks some. This sample has some 120,000 clones, with about 87% found just once. An approximately 130-subject validation cohort, separate from the roughly 670-subject first cohort, supplied the donors. The chain uses TRBV10-1 and TRBJ1-1, with D hard to call. The clonotype comes from a young woman in good health and CMV-seronegative. The sequenced sample was PBMCs. CDR3 sequence reads: CASSESKTGNTEAFF. CDR3 nucleotides: TGCGCCAGCAGTGAGTCGAAGACGGGGAACACTGAAGCTTTCTTT.